Listed below are T cell receptor beta chains from one sample, sequenced in a study of Graves' ophthalmopathy and Graves' hyperthyroidism. MiXCR, run by TCRdb on the multiplex PCR reads, gives a single entry per CDR3 protein. The sample records about 590,000 distinct CDR3 sequences, about 35% being singletons. Input material: peripheral blood or thyroid tissue (not recorded which). These receptors were obtained from an adult man with Graves' hyperthyroidism. The CDR3 runs from the conserved cysteine through the conserved F or W. D genes are given only for firm matches. A clone size is listed for some rows: how often the clone was seen (once, few, many), or a class if it is expanded.

DNA: TGTGCCAGCAGCTCGACAGGGACGTACGAACGGTACTTC; CDR3: CASSSTGTYERYF; J: TRBJ2-7; D: TRBD1; V: TRBV2; size: NA
DNA: TGTGCCAGCAGCTTAGCGGGGGGGTCGACTGAAGCTTTCTTT; CDR3: CASSLAGGSTEAFF; J: TRBJ1-1; D: NA; V: TRBV7-9; size: many
DNA: TGTGCCAGTAGTATAGACCGAAACTATGGCTACACCTTC; CDR3: CASSIDRNYGYTF; J: TRBJ1-2; D: NA; V: TRBV19; size: many
DNA: TGTGCCAGCAGCCCCCCCCGAGGGACAGGGTCACAAGAGACCCAGTACTTC; CDR3: CASSPPRGTGSQETQYF; J: TRBJ2-5; D: TRBD1; V: TRBV7-9; size: many
DNA: TGTGCCAGCAGTGTAGCCGGGACAGGAGAGACCCAGTACTTC; CDR3: CASSVAGTGETQYF; J: TRBJ2-5; D: TRBD1; V: TRBV6-5; size: many
DNA: TGTGCCACTACAGCGCCTTACACCGGGGAGCTGTTTTTT; CDR3: CATTAPYTGELFF; J: TRBJ2-2; D: NA; V: TRBV24-1; size: many
DNA: TGTGCCATCTCCTATGACTTCGGCGGGGAGACCCAGTACTTC; CDR3: CAISYDFGGETQYF; J: TRBJ2-5; D: NA; V: TRBV10-3; size: medium-sized
DNA: TGTGCCGTCCCCGGGACCCCGGGGTACGGGGAGCTGTTTTTT; CDR3: CAVPGTPGYGELFF; J: TRBJ2-2; D: NA; V: TRBV7-2; size: many
DNA: TGTGCCAGCAGCCCAAGGACAGGGGGCTACACCTTC; CDR3: CASSPRTGGYTF; J: TRBJ1-2; D: TRBD1; V: TRBV11-2; size: NA
DNA: TGTGCCAGCAGTTACTCGGGCAGGGGAGGTAGCAATCAGCCCCAGCATTTT; CDR3: CASSYSGRGGSNQPQHF; J: TRBJ1-5; D: NA; V: TRBV6-5; size: few
DNA: TGTGCCAGCAGCGTAGATTCGACAGGGGGTCGCGAAAAACTGTTTTTT; CDR3: CASSVDSTGGREKLFF; J: TRBJ1-4; D: TRBD1; V: TRBV9; size: NA
DNA: TGTGCCAGCAGCTTAATCTCTAGCGGGGGGGGAGGGAGCAATCAGCCCCAGCATTTT; CDR3: CASSLISSGGGGSNQPQHF; J: TRBJ1-5; D: NA; V: TRBV7-3; size: NA
DNA: TGCAGTGCTAGAGTGCCGGGACGGACCTCCTACGAGCAGTACTTC; CDR3: CSARVPGRTSYEQYF; J: TRBJ2-7; D: NA; V: TRBV20-1; size: NA
DNA: TGTGCCAGCAGCACTTACAGGGTGAAAGAGACCCAGTACTTC; CDR3: CASSTYRVKETQYF; J: TRBJ2-5; D: NA; V: TRBV7-9; size: NA
DNA: TGTGCCAGCATCCCCGACGAGAGATTTAACTATGGCTACACCTTC; CDR3: CASIPDERFNYGYTF; J: TRBJ1-2; D: NA; V: TRBV28; size: NA
DNA: TGTGCCAGCAGCCAGCAGGCGGTACAAAGGGGCGGGGAGCTGTTTTTT; CDR3: CASSQQAVQRGGELFF; J: TRBJ2-2; D: NA; V: TRBV2; size: NA
DNA: TGTGCCAGCAGTTTAGACAGGGGGGCTGGCGAGCAGTACTTC; CDR3: CASSLDRGAGEQYF; J: TRBJ2-7; D: TRBD1; V: TRBV12-3/TRBV12-4; size: many